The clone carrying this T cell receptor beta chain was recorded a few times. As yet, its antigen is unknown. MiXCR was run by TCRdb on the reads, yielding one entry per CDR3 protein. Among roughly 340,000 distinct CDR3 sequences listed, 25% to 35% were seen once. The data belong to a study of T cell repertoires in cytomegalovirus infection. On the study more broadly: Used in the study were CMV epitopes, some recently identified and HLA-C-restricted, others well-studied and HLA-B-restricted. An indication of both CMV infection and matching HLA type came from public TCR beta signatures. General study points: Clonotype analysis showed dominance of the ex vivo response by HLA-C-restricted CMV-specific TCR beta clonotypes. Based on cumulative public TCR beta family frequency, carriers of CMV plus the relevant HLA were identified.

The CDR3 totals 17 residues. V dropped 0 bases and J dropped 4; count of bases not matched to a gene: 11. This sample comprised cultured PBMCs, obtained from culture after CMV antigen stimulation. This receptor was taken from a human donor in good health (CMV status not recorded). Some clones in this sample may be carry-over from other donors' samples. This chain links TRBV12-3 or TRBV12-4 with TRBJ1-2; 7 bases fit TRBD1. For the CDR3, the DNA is TGTGCCAGCAGTTTAGCGATTACAGGGGACCACCCCTATGGCTACACCTTC. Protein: CASSLAITGDHPYGYTF.